The source of this T cell receptor (beta chain) is a study of radiotherapy plus CTLA-4 blockade in lung cancer. Study-wide background: Patients showed objective responses in roughly 19% of cases and disease control in roughly 31%. Study-wide findings and caveats: Researchers report tumor-derived TCR clones expanding in blood after radiotherapy plus ipilimumab. Early clonal dynamics of blood T cells, together with interferon-beta, were reported as the best response predictor.

A word on this clone: The antigen is undetermined.

Clones were read by immunoSEQ multiplex PCR, and TCRdb kept only the in-frame ones, dropping some. The sample has approximately 80,000 clones; roughly 80% are singletons. V was clipped by 11 bases and J by 5 bases, with 12 bases between them. CDR3 length equals 12 residues. Germline V CDR1 and CDR2: LNHDA, SQIVND (reference sequence). V usage is TRBV19 and J usage is TRBJ1-4; D is unclear. Sequencing was performed on peripheral blood, taken from a patient treated with radiotherapy plus ipilimumab. The sequence derives from a human donor with non-small cell lung cancer who had stable disease on radiotherapy plus ipilimumab. CDR3 residues: CASVDFNEKLFF. The CDR3 DNA is TGTGCCTCAGTGGATTTCAATGAAAAACTGTTTTTT.